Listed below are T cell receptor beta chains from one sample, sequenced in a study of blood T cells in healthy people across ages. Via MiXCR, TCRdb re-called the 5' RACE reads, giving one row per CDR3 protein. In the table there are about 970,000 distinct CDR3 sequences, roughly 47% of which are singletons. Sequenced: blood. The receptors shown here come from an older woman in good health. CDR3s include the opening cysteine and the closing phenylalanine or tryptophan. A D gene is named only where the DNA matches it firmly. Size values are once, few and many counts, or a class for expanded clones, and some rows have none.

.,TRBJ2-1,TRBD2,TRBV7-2,TGTGCCAGCAGCCTCCAGGGCGGGAGCGTCACCTACAATGAGCAGTTCTTC,CASSLQGGSVTYNEQFF
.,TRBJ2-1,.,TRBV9,TGTGCCAGCAGCGTTTCGACCTACAATGAGCAGTTCTTC,CASSVSTYNEQFF
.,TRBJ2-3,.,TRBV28,TGTGCCAGCACCGAATCCCGGGGGAATACGCAGTATTTT,CASTESRGNTQYF
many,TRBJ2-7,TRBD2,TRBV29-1,TGCAGCGGTCTGGGAGGGAACTACGAGCAGTACTTC,CSGLGGNYEQYF
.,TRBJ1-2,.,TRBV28,TGTGCCAGCAGTTTGAGGGGCTGGGGCTACACCTTC,CASSLRGWGYTF
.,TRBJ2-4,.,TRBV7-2,TGTGCCAGCAGCTTAGGGCCGGGCCTTGTGGCCAAAAACATTCAGTACTTC,CASSLGPGLVAKNIQYF
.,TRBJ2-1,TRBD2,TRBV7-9,TGTGCCAGCAGTACCATGACTAGCGGGACGACCTACACCTACAATGAGCAGTTCTTC,CASSTMTSGTTYTYNEQFF
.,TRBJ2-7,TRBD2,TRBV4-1,TGTGCCAGCAGCTCATTAGCGGGAGGGGTCTACGAGCAGTACTTC,CASSSLAGGVYEQYF
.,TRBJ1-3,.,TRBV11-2,TGTGCCAGCCAGGGTCCTGGAAACACCATATATTTT,CASQGPGNTIYF
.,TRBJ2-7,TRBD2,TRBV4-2,TGTGCCAGCAGCCTCACGACTAGCGGGGTCTACGAGCAGTACTTC,CASSLTTSGVYEQYF
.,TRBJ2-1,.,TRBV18,TGTGCCAGCTCTCGCACGAGGACTAACGGGAGCACGACATACAATGAGCAGTTCTTC,CASSRTRTNGSTTYNEQFF
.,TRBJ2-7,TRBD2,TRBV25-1,TGTGCCAGCGCCAGACTAGCGGGAGGTTACGAGCAGTACTTC,CASARLAGGYEQYF
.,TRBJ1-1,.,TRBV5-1,TGCGCCAGCAGCTCAACCTCGGGGTTATTGAACACTGAAGCTTTCTTT,CASSSTSGLLNTEAFF
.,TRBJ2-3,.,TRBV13,TGTGCCAGCAGACCGTTCCTAGCGCCAGATACGCAGTATTTT,CASRPFLAPDTQYF
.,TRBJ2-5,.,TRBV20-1,TGCAGTGCTAGAGATCCGGGGAGAAAGACCCAGTACTTC,CSARDPGRKTQYF
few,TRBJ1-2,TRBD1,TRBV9,TGTGCCAGCAGCGTAGACCCTCCGGGACAGCCAGTTCAAGGCTACACCTTC,CASSVDPPGQPVQGYTF
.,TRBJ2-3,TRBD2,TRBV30,TGTGCCTGGACCGGCGGAAGCGGGGGAGGCACAGATACGCAGTATTTT,CAWTGGSGGGTDTQYF
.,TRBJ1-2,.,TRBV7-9,TGTGCCAGCAGCTTAGGACTGGGCTATGGCTGCACCTTC,CASSLGLGYGCTF
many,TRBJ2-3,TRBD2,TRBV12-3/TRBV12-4,TGTGCCAGCAGTTCACGGGGACTACCGACAGATACGCAGTATTTT,CASSSRGLPTDTQYF
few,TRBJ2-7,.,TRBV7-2,TGTGCCAGCAGCCCGTTGGGGTCAAGGAGCGAGCAGTACTTC,CASSPLGSRSEQYF
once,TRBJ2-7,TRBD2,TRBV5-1,TGCGCCAGCAGCCCACTACTAGCGGTCTACGAGCAGTACTTC,CASSPLLAVYEQYF
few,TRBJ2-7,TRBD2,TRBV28,TGTGCCAGCAGTCCACGACTAGCGGGATTCCACGAGCAGTACTTC,CASSPRLAGFHEQYF
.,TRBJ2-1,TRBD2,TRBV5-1,TGCGCCAGCAGCCCCTGGACTAGCGGGAGTGCTGAGCAGTTCTTC,CASSPWTSGSAEQFF
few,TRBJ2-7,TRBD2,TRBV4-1,TGCGCCAGCAGCCAATATCAGACTAGCGGGGCAGCCTACGAGCAGTACTTC,CASSQYQTSGAAYEQYF
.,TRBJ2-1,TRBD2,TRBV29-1,TGCAGCGTTTGGGGTAGCGGGTCCTACAATGAGCAGTTCTTC,CSVWGSGSYNEQFF
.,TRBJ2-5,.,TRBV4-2,TGTGCCAGCAGCCAGGATCCAGTCAGCACCCAGTACTTC,CASSQDPVSTQYF
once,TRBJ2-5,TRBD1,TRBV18,TGTGCCAGCTCACCTGGGACAGCAGAAGAGGAGCAGTACTTC,CASSPGTAEEEQYF
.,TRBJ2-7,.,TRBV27,TGTGCCAGCAGTGACGTGGGACCCCTAAGCGAGCAGTACTTC,CASSDVGPLSEQYF
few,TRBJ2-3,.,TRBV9,TGTGCCAGCAGCGTAGACAAGAGCACAGATACGCAGTATTTT,CASSVDKSTDTQYF
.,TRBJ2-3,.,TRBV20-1,TGCAGTGCTAGAGGCATAGATACGCAGTATTTT,CSARGIDTQYF
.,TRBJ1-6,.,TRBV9,TGTGCCAGCCAACAGGGAGTTGGTTCACCCCTCCACTTT,CASQQGVGSPLHF
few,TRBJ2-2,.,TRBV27,TGTGCCAGCAGTTTGTTACAGGAAGCCGGGGAGCTGTTTTTT,CASSLLQEAGELFF
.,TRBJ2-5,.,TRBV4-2,TGTGCCAGCAGACGAGACCTAGGTGCCGAGACCCAGTACTTC,CASRRDLGAETQYF
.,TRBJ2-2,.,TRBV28,TGTGCCAGCACCGAGTACTCCGACAGATTCAACACCGGGGAGCTGTTTTTT,CASTEYSDRFNTGELFF
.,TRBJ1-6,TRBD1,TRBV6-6,TGTGCCGGGAAACAGGGGGACAGGGATTCACCCCTCCACTTT,CAGKQGDRDSPLHF
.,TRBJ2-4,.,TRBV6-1,TGTGCCAGCAGTGGGGTCATAAAAAAACGGGGTAACATTCAGTACTTC,CASSGVIKKRGNIQYF
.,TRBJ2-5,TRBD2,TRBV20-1,TGCAGTGCTAGGCGGGGGGCGAGAGAAGAGACCCAGTACTTC,CSARRGAREETQYF